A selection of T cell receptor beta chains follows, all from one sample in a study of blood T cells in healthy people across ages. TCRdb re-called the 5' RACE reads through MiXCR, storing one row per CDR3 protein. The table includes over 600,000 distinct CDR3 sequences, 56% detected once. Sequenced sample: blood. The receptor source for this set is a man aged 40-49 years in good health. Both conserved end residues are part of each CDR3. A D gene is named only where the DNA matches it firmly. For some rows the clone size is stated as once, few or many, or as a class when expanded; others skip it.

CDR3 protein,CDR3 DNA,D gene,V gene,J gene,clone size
CSVQEGGINEQFF,TGCAGCGTTCAAGAGGGTGGAATCAATGAGCAGTTCTTC,-,TRBV29-1,TRBJ2-1,-
CASSLAAATNEKLFF,TGCGCCAGCAGCTTGGCGGCAGCAACTAATGAAAAACTGTTTTTT,-,TRBV5-1,TRBJ1-4,-
CASSQVTSGSSYEQYF,TGTGCCAGCAGCCAAGTTACTAGCGGGAGTTCCTACGAGCAGTACTTC,TRBD2,TRBV4-2,TRBJ2-7,-
CASSRVGNDNSPLHF,TGCGCCAGCAGCAGGGTCGGGAACGATAATTCACCCCTCCACTTT,-,TRBV5-1,TRBJ1-6,few
CASNPTGPNYGYTF,TGCGCCAGCAACCCGACAGGGCCTAACTATGGCTACACCTTC,TRBD1,TRBV5-1,TRBJ1-2,-
CASSVSGPNTDTQYF,TGTGCCAGCAGCGTCAGCGGGCCCAACACAGATACGCAGTATTTT,-,TRBV9,TRBJ2-3,few
CASSDTKQDVAFF,TGTGCCAGCAGTGATACCAAACAGGACGTAGCTTTCTTT,-,TRBV6-4,TRBJ1-1,-
CATSDLLTGGVETQYF,TGTGCCACCAGTGACCTTTTGACAGGGGGAGTAGAGACCCAGTACTTC,TRBD1,TRBV24-1,TRBJ2-5,-
CASSIRAGTDTQYF,TGTGCCAGCAGCATACGGGCGGGGACAGATACGCAGTATTTT,-,TRBV3-1,TRBJ2-3,-
CASSFSGLATQYF,TGTGCCAGCAGTTTTTCGGGACTAGCAACTCAGTACTTC,TRBD2,TRBV12-3/TRBV12-4,TRBJ2-7,-
CASSLEGRSGNTEAFF,TGTGCCAGCAGCTTAGAAGGGAGAAGCGGGAACACTGAAGCTTTCTTT,-,TRBV7-8,TRBJ1-1,few
CASSERARVTAGRYGTDTQYF,TGTGCCAGCAGTGAAAGGGCTAGGGTGACGGCAGGCCGTTACGGCACAGATACGCAGTATTTT,-,TRBV2,TRBJ2-3,-
CASSPPGQGIQETQFF,TGTGCCAGCAGTCCCCCGGGACAGGGGATCCAAGAGACCCAGTTCTTC,TRBD1,TRBV12-3/TRBV12-4,TRBJ2-1,-
CASSQGQGIGNQPQHF,TGTGCCAGCAGCCAAGGACAGGGGATTGGCAATCAGCCCCAGCATTTT,TRBD1,TRBV3-1,TRBJ1-5,-
CSVENSLFPYEQYF,TGCAGCGTTGAAAACTCACTCTTCCCCTACGAGCAGTACTTC,-,TRBV29-1,TRBJ2-7,-
CASSGTGLFSYEQYF,TGTGCCAGCAGCGGGACTGGACTCTTCTCCTACGAGCAGTACTTC,-,TRBV6-6,TRBJ2-7,-
CATSSGLTGELFF,TGTGCCACCAGTTCGGGGCTCACCGGGGAGCTGTTTTTT,-,TRBV24-1,TRBJ2-2,once
CASRSQNYGYTF,TGTGCCAGCAGATCTCAAAACTATGGCTACACCTTC,-,TRBV6-6,TRBJ1-2,-
CASREALYSYEQYF,TGTGCCAGCAGGGAAGCTCTTTACTCCTACGAGCAGTACTTC,-,TRBV2,TRBJ2-7,-
CASRGIVGPAGTDTQYF,TGTGCCAGCAGGGGGATTGTGGGTCCAGCGGGCACAGATACGCAGTATTTT,-,TRBV12-3/TRBV12-4,TRBJ2-3,once
CAISGTSGRAEQYF,TGTGCCATCAGTGGGACTAGCGGGAGGGCCGAGCAGTACTTC,TRBD2,TRBV10-3,TRBJ2-7,-
CASSQEQAYSLYGYTF,TGCGCCAGCAGCCAAGAACAAGCGTACAGCCTCTATGGCTACACCTTC,-,TRBV4-3,TRBJ1-2,few
CASSQVRGTGANVLTF,TGTGCCAGCAGCCAAGTTCGGGGGACTGGGGCCAACGTCCTGACTTTC,-,TRBV14,TRBJ2-6,-
CASRQDRVGAHEQYF,TGTGCCAGCAGACAGGACAGGGTGGGGGCCCACGAGCAGTACTTC,TRBD1,TRBV12-3/TRBV12-4,TRBJ2-7,-
CASSRAGVGIRTNTEAFF,TGTGCCAGCTCACGGGCCGGTGTTGGGATCCGCACGAACACTGAAGCTTTCTTT,-,TRBV18,TRBJ1-1,few
CASSQDGGGSAHNEQYF,TGTGCCAGCAGCCAAGATGGGGGCGGGAGTGCACACAATGAGCAGTACTTC,-,TRBV14,TRBJ2-5,-
CASSHPTSGRGKTQYF,TGTGCCAGCAGCCACCCGACTAGCGGGAGAGGGAAGACCCAGTACTTC,TRBD2,TRBV7-2,TRBJ2-5,once
CASSYDGEKGQQPQHF,TGTGCCAGCAGTTACGACGGGGAAAAAGGCCAACAGCCCCAGCATTTT,-,TRBV6-2/TRBV6-3,TRBJ1-5,-
CATSDPRVGTQETQYF,TGTGCCACCAGTGACCCCCGGGTCGGTACCCAAGAGACCCAGTACTTC,-,TRBV24-1,TRBJ2-5,-